The entry below gives a single T cell receptor (beta chain) sequence along with its context. Its antigen is as yet unknown. This sample was included in a study of T-cell reconstitution after alpha-beta-depleted transplantation in children. For TCRbeta, the library was prepared with unique molecular identifiers. TCRdb processed the PCR reads anew with MiXCR; each CDR3 protein has one entry. The table includes 780,000 or so distinct CDR3 sequences, roughly 15% detected once. Study-wide results and limits: Expanded clones from the graft, numbering several hundred, reportedly supplied alpha-beta T cells about two months after transplant.

The CDR3 extends over 15 amino acids. From germline, CDR1 is MGHRA and CDR2 YSYEKL. Deletions cut 5 bases from V and 5 bases from J, with 15 bases between. The TCR was taken from a male patient younger than 18 who had a stem cell transplant for acute lymphoblastic leukemia, so the T cells may come from the graft donor. This sequence joins TRBV4-1 and TRBJ2-2, with a tentative D call TRBD2 (6 bases). The sample here was PBMCs, mostly from graft donor cells, taken 360 days after TCRalphabeta/CD19-depleted stem cell transplant. CDR3 region: CASSLAGLSTGELFF. CDR3 DNA: TGCGCCAGCAGCTTGGCGGGGCTCTCAACCGGGGAGCTGTTTTTT.